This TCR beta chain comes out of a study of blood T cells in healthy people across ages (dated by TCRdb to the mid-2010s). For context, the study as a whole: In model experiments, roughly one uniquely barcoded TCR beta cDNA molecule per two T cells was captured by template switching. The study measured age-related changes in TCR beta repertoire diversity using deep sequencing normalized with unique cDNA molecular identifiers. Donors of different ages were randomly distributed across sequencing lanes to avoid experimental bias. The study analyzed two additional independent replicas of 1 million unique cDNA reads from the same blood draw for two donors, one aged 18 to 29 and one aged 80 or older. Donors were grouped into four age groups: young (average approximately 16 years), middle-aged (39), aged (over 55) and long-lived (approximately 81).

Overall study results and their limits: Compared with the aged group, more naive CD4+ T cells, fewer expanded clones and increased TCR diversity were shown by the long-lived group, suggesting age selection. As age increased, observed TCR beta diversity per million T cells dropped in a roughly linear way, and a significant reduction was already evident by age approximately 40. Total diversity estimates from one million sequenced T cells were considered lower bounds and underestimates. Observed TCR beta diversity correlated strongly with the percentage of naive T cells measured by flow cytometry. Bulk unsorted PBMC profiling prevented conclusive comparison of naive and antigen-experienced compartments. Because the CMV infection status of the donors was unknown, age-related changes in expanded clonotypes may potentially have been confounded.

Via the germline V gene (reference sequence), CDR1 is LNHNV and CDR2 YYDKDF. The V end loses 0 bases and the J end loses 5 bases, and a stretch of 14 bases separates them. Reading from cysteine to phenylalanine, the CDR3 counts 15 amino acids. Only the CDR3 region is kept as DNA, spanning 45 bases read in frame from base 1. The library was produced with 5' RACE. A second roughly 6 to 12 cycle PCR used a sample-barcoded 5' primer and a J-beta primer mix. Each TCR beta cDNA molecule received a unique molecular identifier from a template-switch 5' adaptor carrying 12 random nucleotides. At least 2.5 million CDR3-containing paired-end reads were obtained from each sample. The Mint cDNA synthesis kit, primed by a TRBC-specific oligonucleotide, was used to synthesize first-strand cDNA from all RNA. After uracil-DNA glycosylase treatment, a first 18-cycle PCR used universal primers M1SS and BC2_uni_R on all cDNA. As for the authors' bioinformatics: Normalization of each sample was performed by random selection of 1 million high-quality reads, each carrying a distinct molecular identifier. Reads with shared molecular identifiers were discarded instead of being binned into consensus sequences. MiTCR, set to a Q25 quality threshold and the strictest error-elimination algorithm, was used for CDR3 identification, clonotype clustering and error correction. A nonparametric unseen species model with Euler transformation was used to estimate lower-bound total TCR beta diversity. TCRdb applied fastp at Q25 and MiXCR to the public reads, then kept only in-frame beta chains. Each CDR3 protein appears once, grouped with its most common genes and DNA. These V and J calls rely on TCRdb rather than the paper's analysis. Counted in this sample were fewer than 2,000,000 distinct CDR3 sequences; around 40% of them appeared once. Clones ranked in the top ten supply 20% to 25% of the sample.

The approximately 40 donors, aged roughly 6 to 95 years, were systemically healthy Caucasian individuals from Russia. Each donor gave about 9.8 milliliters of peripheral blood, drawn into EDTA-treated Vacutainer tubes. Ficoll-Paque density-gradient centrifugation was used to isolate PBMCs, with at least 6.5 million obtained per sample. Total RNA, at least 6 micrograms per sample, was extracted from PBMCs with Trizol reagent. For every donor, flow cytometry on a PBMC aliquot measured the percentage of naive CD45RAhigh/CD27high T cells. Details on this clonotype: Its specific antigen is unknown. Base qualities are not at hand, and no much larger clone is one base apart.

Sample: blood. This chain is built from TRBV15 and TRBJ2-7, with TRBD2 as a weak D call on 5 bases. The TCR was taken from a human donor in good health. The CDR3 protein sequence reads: CATSRDPGIGHEQYF. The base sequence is TGTGCCACCAGCAGAGATCCCGGGATTGGGCACGAGCAGTACTTC.